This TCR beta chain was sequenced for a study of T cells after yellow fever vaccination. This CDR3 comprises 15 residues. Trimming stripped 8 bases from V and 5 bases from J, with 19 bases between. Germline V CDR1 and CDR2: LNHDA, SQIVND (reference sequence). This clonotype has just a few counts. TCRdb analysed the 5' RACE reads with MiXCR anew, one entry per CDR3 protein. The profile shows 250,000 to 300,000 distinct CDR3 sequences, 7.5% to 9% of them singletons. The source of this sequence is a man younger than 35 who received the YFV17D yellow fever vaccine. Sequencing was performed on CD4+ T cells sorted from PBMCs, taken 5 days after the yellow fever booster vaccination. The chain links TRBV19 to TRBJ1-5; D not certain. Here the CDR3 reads CASHPIMRKDQPQHF. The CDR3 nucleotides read TGTGCCAGTCATCCCATTATGAGGAAGGATCAGCCCCAGCATTTT.